Each of the 24 T cell receptor beta chains below was sequenced from the same sample in a study of neurological immune-mediated disorders. TCRdb fed the 5' RACE reads into MiXCR, producing one record per CDR3 protein. Of tens of thousands of distinct CDR3 sequences in the sample, approximately 5% were seen once. The sample consisted of PBMCs. These TCRs come from a woman in her thirties with multiple sclerosis.

V usage is TRBV29-1 and J usage is TRBJ2-3; possibly TRBD2 for D (5 bases). The CDR3 consists of 14 residues. Germline CDR1 is SQVTM and CDR2 is ANQGSEA. With 4 bases removed from V and 1 base from J, the gap between germline ends came to 12 bases. The CDR3 is CSVAGSSGTDTQYF. CDR3 DNA sequence: TGCAGCGTTGCGGGGAGTTCCGGCACAGATACGCAGTATTTT.

This clonotype showed up many times. V is TRBV5-1 and J is TRBJ1-5; perhaps TRBD1 as D (6 bases). Germline CDR1 and CDR2: SGHRS and YFSETQ. Trimming left V 2 bases short and J 8 bases short, with 11 bases between. The CDR3 contains 13 residues. This CDR3 is CASSFQQGEPQHF. The CDR3 region has the DNA TGCGCCAGCAGCTTCCAACAGGGTGAGCCCCAGCATTTT.

In this sample, this clonotype turned up many times. This chain uses TRBV4-2 with TRBJ2-5; 7 bases are shared with TRBD1. This CDR3 is built from 15 residues. J lost 5 bases, V lost 0 bases, and 6 bases had no gene match. Per the germline V gene, CDR1 is LGHNA and CDR2 is YNFKEQ. CDR3 bases: TGTGCCAGCAGCCAAGATAGAGGGGGCGAGGAGACCCAGTACTTC. Its translation: CASSQDRGGEETQYF.

This chain connects TRBV20-1 to TRBJ1-5; maybe TRBD1 (5 bases). The CDR3 spans 14 residues. Between the trimmed V and J ends, which lost 3 bases and 2 bases, there was a span of 11 bases. Germline V CDR1 and CDR2: DFQATT, SNEGSKA (reference sequence). CDR3 DNA sequence: TGCAGTGCTAGCCTGGGACTCGGCAATCAGCCCCAGCATTTT. Translating it yields CSASLGLGNQPQHF.

In its sample, this clonotype was seen many times. The rearrangement joins TRBV5-6 to TRBJ1-4, with 7 positions matching TRBD1. After removal of 1 base from V and 6 bases from J, the junction contained 6 bases not matched to a gene. The CDR3 spans 15 residues. Germline lookup yields CDR1 SGHDT and CDR2 YYEEEE. The CDR3 sequence: CASSLTTGRDEKLFF. The CDR3 DNA reads TGTGCCAGCAGCTTGACGACAGGGCGTGATGAAAAACTGTTTTTT. Supplemented by reference TRBV5-6 and TRBJ1-4, the full variable domain reads DAGVTQSPTHLIKTRGQQVTLRCSPKSGHDTVSWYQQALGQGPQFIFQYYEEEERQRGNFPDRFSGHQFPNYSSELNVNALLLGDSALYLCASSLTTGRDEKLFFGSGTQLSVL.

There are many counts of this clonotype. The gene calls are TRBV20-1 and TRBJ2-1; maybe TRBD1 (5 bases). Between the trimmed V and J ends, which lost 3 bases and 4 bases, there was a span of 16 bases. This CDR3 is built from 15 residues. Germline CDR1 DFQATT, CDR2 SNEGSKA (reference sequence). CDR3 nucleotides: TGCAGTGCTAGTCCCAGGACCAGGGCGTACAATGAGCAGTTCTTC. Its protein is CSASPRTRAYNEQFF.

Ten or more counts support this clonotype. The rearrangement links TRBV27 to TRBJ2-1; the D is unclear. This CDR3 spans 13 amino acids. V lost 2 bases, J lost 3 bases, and 5 bases lay in between. CDR1 and CDR2 from the germline V gene are MNHEY and SMNVEV (reference sequence). In nucleotides, the CDR3 is TGTGCCAGCAGTTTAGACGGCTACAATGAGCAGTTCTTC. It specifies CASSLDGYNEQFF.

At least ten counts were recorded for this clonotype. V usage is TRBV27 and J usage is TRBJ2-4; a weak D match, TRBD2 (5 bases). The germline V gene has CDR1 MNHEY and CDR2 SMNVEV (reference sequence). V dropped 6 bases and J dropped 7 bases, with 13 bases sitting between them. CDR3 length: 13 residues. The DNA for the CDR3 is TGTGCCAGCAGCCCAGCGGTGTTGAACATTCAGTACTTC. This encodes CASSPAVLNIQYF.

The sample holds a few counts of this clonotype. The rearrangement joins TRBV7-9 to TRBJ1-2, with D possibly TRBD1 on 5 matching bases. The CDR3 consists of 15 residues. The germline V gene encodes CDR1 SEHNR and CDR2 FQNEAQ (reference sequence). The V gene lost 6 bases and the J gene lost 3 bases, with 17 bases spanning the gap. The DNA for the CDR3 is TGTGCCAGCAGTGACTATACGGGGGTAGACTATGGCTACACCTTC. This gives the protein CASSDYTGVDYGYTF.

The table lists this clonotype with many counts. This chain connects TRBV12-3 or TRBV12-4 to TRBJ2-2; TRBD1 matches at 7 bases. Trimming removed 7 bases from V and 1 base from J; junction bases left unmatched: 3. This CDR3 has 14 residues. For the CDR3, the DNA is TGTGCCAGCATAGGGGGCCTGAACACCGGGGAGCTGTTTTTT. Encoded protein: CASIGGLNTGELFF.

This clonotype came up many times. The chain links TRBV7-3 to TRBJ2-1, with 10 bases matching TRBD1. CDR3 length equals 16 residues. CDR1 and CDR2 (germline): SGHTA, FQGTGA. With 5 bases clipped from V and 9 bases from J, the junction kept 13 bases outside the gene matches. CDR3 DNA sequence: TGTGCCAGCAGCAGAATCGGGACAGGGGTTATCGGTGAGCAGTTCTTC. Encoded protein: CASSRIGTGVIGEQFF.

This clonotype was picked up many times. The rearrangement joins TRBV10-3 to TRBJ2-1, with TRBD1 as a possible D gene (6 bases). The germline CDR1 and CDR2 sequences are ENHRY and SYGVKD. The CDR3 has 12 amino acids. Trimming took 3 bases from V and 9 from J, leaving 9 bases between them. The DNA for the CDR3 is TGTGCCATCAGTGACAAGGGGGTTGAGCAGTTCTTC. It specifies CAISDKGVEQFF.

This clonotype was recorded at least ten times. This chain uses TRBV20-1 with TRBJ2-3; 12 bases map to TRBD2. Per germline, CDR1 DFQATT and CDR2 SNEGSKA (reference sequence). The CDR3 contains 17 residues. The ends lost 1 base at V and 6 bases at J; junction bases unmatched: 11. The CDR3: CSARALTSGRLADTQYF. CDR3 coding DNA: TGCAGTGCTAGAGCTCTGACTAGCGGGAGACTAGCTGATACGCAGTATTTT.

This clonotype came up many times. The rearrangement joins TRBV7-2 to TRBJ1-2; D is undetermined. V lost 0 bases to trimming and J lost 2 bases, with 4 bases between them. Germline lookup yields CDR1 SGHTA and CDR2 FQGNSA. The CDR3 runs to 13 residues. CDR3 in DNA: TGTGCCAGCAGCTTAGCAGCGAACTATGGCTACACCTTC. Translated, it gives CASSLAANYGYTF.

This clonotype counts as medium-sized. The gene calls are TRBV4-1 and TRBJ1-5; D unresolved. The V gene's germline CDR1 is MGHRA and CDR2 YSYEKL. V lost 3 bases, J lost 7 bases, and 10 bases lay in between. The CDR3 is made up of 13 amino acids. CDR3 DNA: TGCGCCAGCAGCCATGGGAGGGCCCAGCCCCAGCATTTT. Amino acid sequence: CASSHGRAQPQHF.

As regards this clonotype: Being one base from a much bigger clone, this may be a read error. The chain couples TRBV12-3 or TRBV12-4 to TRBJ1-2, with D uncertain. V was cut by 5 bases and J by 7 bases, with 14 bases left in between. The CDR3 runs 13 residues. The CDR3 spells CASSRKGLFGYTF. CDR3 DNA sequence: TGTGCCAGCAGTCGAAAGGGTTTATTTGGCTACACCTTC.

This clonotype was observed many times. The rearrangement uses TRBV6-2 or TRBV6-3 and TRBJ1-4; D unclear. Trimming cost V 6 bases and J 2 bases, with 13 bases left between them. Germline values: CDR1 MNHEY, CDR2 SVGEGT. This CDR3 is built from 15 residues. CDR3 region: CASSTPRPTNEKLFF. The CDR3 DNA follows: TGTGCCAGCAGCACCCCCCGGCCTACTAATGAAAAACTGTTTTTT.

On this clonotype: One end of the junction varies from germline; a read error may be responsible. The chain links TRBV3-1 to TRBJ1-1, with unresolved D. The CDR3 spans 12 residues. The germline V gene has CDR1 LGHDT and CDR2 YNNKEL (reference sequence). The CDR3 here is CDSSTRNTEAFF. DNA for the CDR3: TGTGACAGCAGCACGAGGAACACTGAAGCTTTCTTT.

This clonotype was detected many times. The chain has TRBV24-1 and TRBJ1-4; a weak D match, TRBD1 (5 bases). The V end lost 3 bases, the J end lost 7 bases, and 17 bases lay between the germline ends. The CDR3 extends over 16 amino acids. Germline V gene data show CDR1 as KGHDR and CDR2 as SFDVKD. The CDR3 sequence is CATSDPSGQAGEKLFF. Written as DNA, the CDR3 is TGTGCCACCAGTGATCCTTCAGGACAAGCGGGTGAAAAACTGTTTTTT.

A few counts support this clonotype. One junction end disagrees with the germline gene, perhaps due to a read error. The V gene is TRBV15, the J gene TRBJ1-6; the match to TRBD1 covers 9 bases. CDR1 and CDR2 (germline): LNHNV, YYDKDF (reference sequence). This CDR3 contains 15 residues. DNA for the CDR3: TGTGCCACCAGCAGACCTACAGGGGGCGATTCAACCCTCAACTTT. Encoded protein: CATSRPTGGDSTLNF.

This clonotype was seen repeatedly, ten times or more. The DNA for the CDR3 is TGTGCCAGCAGCCAAGATCGAGTCCGCGCAGATACGCAGTATTTT. Translated, it gives CASSQDRVRADTQYF. The chain employs TRBV14 and TRBJ2-3; no reliable D call. Germline loops: CDR1 SGHDN, CDR2 FVKESK. This CDR3 contains 15 residues. The germline V and J ends were trimmed by 0 bases and 4 bases, with 11 bases remaining between them.

This clonotype turned up a few times. The rearrangement links TRBV20-1 to TRBJ1-4; D remains ambiguous. Germline V gene sequence: CDR1 DFQATT, CDR2 SNEGSKA (reference sequence). The CDR3 extends over 15 amino acids. V was trimmed by 3 bases and J by 0 bases, leaving 11 bases between them. CDR3 amino acids: CSASALFATNEKLFF. CDR3 in DNA: TGCAGTGCTAGCGCGTTGTTTGCAACTAATGAAAAACTGTTTTTT.

This clonotype was observed a handful of times. The chain links TRBV7-8 to TRBJ1-6; D not certain. Trimming removed 2 bases at V and 10 bases at J, with 18 bases between. The CDR3 length is 16 residues. Germline V lookup: CDR1 SGHVS, CDR2 FQNEAQ. The CDR3 coding sequence is TGTGCCAGCAGCTTACCGCGTGTCAGTAGTAGGTCACCCCTCCACTTT. It specifies CASSLPRVSSRSPLHF.

A few counts support this clonotype. The chain couples TRBV14 to TRBJ2-1; perhaps TRBD1 as D (7 bases). V gave up 0 bases and J gave up 6 bases, with 15 bases separating them. CDR1 SGHDN and CDR2 FVKESK come from the germline V gene. This CDR3 is built from 16 residues. The CDR3 nucleotides are TGTGCCAGCAGCCAAGAGGAAGACAGGGACTCCAATGAGCAGTTCTTC. Translation: CASSQEEDRDSNEQFF.